Reported below is one T cell receptor (beta chain). The antigen remains unidentified. This entry is derived from a study of CD8 T cells in ankylosing spondylitis. Broader study findings: Disease-linked clones were reportedly significantly enriched in matched ankylosing spondylitis synovial fluid.

Per germline, CDR1 SGHAT and CDR2 FQNNGV. The CDR3 totals 16 residues. Trimming cost V 3 bases and J 5 bases, with 17 bases left between them. TCRdb itself ran the 5' RACE reads through MiXCR, one entry per CDR3 protein. The table shows 150,000 to 250,000 distinct CDR3 sequences, with more than 10% occurring only once. This clonotype was sampled from a male donor with ankylosing spondylitis or in good health (not recorded which). The V and J genes are TRBV11-2 and TRBJ2-1, with D possibly matching TRBD2 (5 bases). The sample taken for sequencing was blood, either unsorted or a sorted T cell fraction (not recorded which). The CDR3 bases are TGTGCCAGCAGCTTTTATCTTCAGGAGGTCCACAATGAGCAGTTCTTC. As protein: CASSFYLQEVHNEQFF.